These 28 T cell receptor beta chains were all obtained from the same sample, sequenced in a study of T cell responses to AZD1222 COVID-19 vaccine. This table comes from immunoSEQ multiplex PCR, and its TCRdb copy is limited to in-frame clones, with some not included. The table shows tens of thousands of clones, with less than 90% occurring only once. Sequencing used peripheral blood, obtained on day 0 of AZD1222 vaccination. These receptors were taken from an adult in good health.

The gene calls are TRBV4-2 and TRBJ2-1; D gene unclear. This CDR3 region has 12 residues. The germline gives CDR1 LGHNA, CDR2 YNFKEQ. Trimming shortened V by 4 bases and J by 9 bases, and 10 bases separated the two germline ends. The CDR3 reads CASSPGQLEQFF. DNA of the CDR3: TGTGCCAGCAGCCCCGGCCAGCTTGAGCAGTTCTTC.

The rearrangement uses TRBV4-1 and TRBJ2-7; 8 bases map to TRBD1. CDR1 is MGHRA and CDR2 is YSYEKL in the germline V gene. This CDR3 is built from 13 residues. J gave up 6 bases and V 1 base, and 2 bases lay outside the gene matches. As DNA, the CDR3 is TGCGCCAGCAGCCAAGGACAGGGGATCGAGCAGTACTTC. As protein: CASSQGQGIEQYF.

The chain uses TRBV7-9 and TRBJ2-5; the match to TRBD1 covers 12 bases. This CDR3 has 16 residues. After removal of 1 base from V and 0 bases from J, the junction contained 0 bases not matched to a gene. CDR1 is SEHNR, CDR2 FQNEAQ, per germline (reference sequence). The DNA of the CDR3 is TGTGCCAGCAGCTTAGGGGACAGGGGGCACCAAGAGACCCAGTACTTC. Encoded protein: CASSLGDRGHQETQYF.

The chain combines TRBV18 with TRBJ2-1; 8 bases match TRBD2. From germline, CDR1 is KGHSH and CDR2 LQKENI. V shed 3 bases, J shed 6 bases, and the junction held 7 bases outside the gene matches. The CDR3 runs 15 residues. The CDR3 reads CASSPSGSGGNEQFF. The CDR3 DNA is TGTGCCAGCTCACCCTCGGGGAGCGGGGGCAATGAGCAGTTCTTC. The whole variable domain, filled in from reference TRBV18 and TRBJ2-1, reads NAGVMQNPRHLVRRRGQEARLRCSPMKGHSHVYWYRQLPEEGLKFMVYLQKENIIDESGMPKERFSAEFPKEGPSILRIQQVVRGDSAAYFCASSPSGSGGNEQFFGPGTRLTVL.

V is TRBV3-1 (or the pseudogene TRBV3-2) and J is TRBJ2-3, with D unclear. V lost 0 bases and J lost 7, with 8 bases in between. The germline gives CDR1 LGHDT, CDR2 YNNKEL (reference sequence). This CDR3 comprises 13 residues. The CDR3: CASSQDQGHTQYF. For the CDR3, the DNA is TGTGCCAGCAGCCAAGATCAAGGGCATACGCAGTATTTT.

The chain joins TRBV4-1 to TRBJ2-3; no reliable D call. The CDR3 contains 13 residues. Trimming stripped 4 bases from V and 4 bases from J, with 9 bases between. Germline CDR1 MGHRA, CDR2 YSYEKL. Here the CDR3 reads CASSPPGADTQYF. Written as DNA, the CDR3 is TGCGCCAGCAGCCCGCCTGGGGCAGATACGCAGTATTTT.

V usage is TRBV11-3 and J usage is TRBJ2-3, with TRBD1 matching over 8 bases. V shed 3 bases and J 4 bases; nucleotides not matched to a gene: 12. Germline V lookup: CDR1 SGHNT, CDR2 YENEEA. The CDR3 runs to 17 residues. In nucleotides, the CDR3 is TGTGCCAGCAGCTTGGGGATCCGGACAGGGCGAGCAGATACGCAGTATTTT. Translation gives CASSLGIRTGRADTQYF.

This sequence joins TRBV19 and TRBJ2-3; 10 bases line up with TRBD1. Germline CDR1 LNHDA, CDR2 SQIVND (reference sequence). The CDR3 totals 14 residues. Unmatched junction bases numbered 7, after V lost 5 bases and J lost 8 bases. The CDR3 protein is CASSRDRGVGTQYF. The DNA of the CDR3 is TGTGCCAGTAGTCGGGACAGGGGAGTGGGTACGCAGTATTTT.

The gene calls are TRBV6-5 and TRBJ1-2; D unresolved. The CDR3 is made up of 14 amino acids. Germline-derived CDR1 and CDR2 are MNHEY and SVGAGI. V was trimmed by 5 bases and J by 8 bases, leaving 18 bases between them. The CDR3 nucleotides are TGTGCCAGCAGTCCTACTGTTGATTTGGACGGCTACACCTTC. This gives the protein CASSPTVDLDGYTF.

The chain joins TRBV4-2 to TRBJ2-7, with 9 bases lining up with TRBD2. Germline loops: CDR1 LGHNA, CDR2 YNFKEQ. The V segment lost 2 bases and the J segment 1 base; nucleotides outside the gene matches: 6. This CDR3 has 16 residues. The CDR3 here is CASSQSSGVDSYEQYF. The CDR3 coding sequence is TGTGCCAGCAGCCAATCTAGCGGGGTTGATTCCTACGAGCAGTACTTC.

The gene calls are TRBV7-9 and TRBJ1-3; no reliable D call. V was pared by 6 bases and J by 0 bases, with 6 bases between. The CDR3 loop spans 13 amino acids. Germline assignment: CDR1 SEHNR and CDR2 FQNEAQ (reference sequence). The CDR3 region is CASRSGSGNTIYF. The CDR3 coding sequence is TGTGCCAGCAGGTCCGGCTCTGGAAACACCATATATTTT.

This clone was seen a handful of times. The chain combines TRBV3-1 (or the pseudogene TRBV3-2) with TRBJ2-5, with a tentative D call TRBD2 (7 bases). The CDR3 loop spans 15 amino acids. CDR1 is LGHDT and CDR2 is YNNKEL in the germline V gene (reference sequence). Between the trimmed V and J ends, which lost 1 base and 9 bases, there was a span of 18 bases. The chain's CDR3 is CASSQVWGGLSPQYF. The CDR3, as DNA: TGTGCCAGCAGCCAAGTGTGGGGGGGCCTCAGTCCCCAGTACTTC.

This chain connects TRBV15 to TRBJ2-6, with TRBD2 matching 8 bases. V gave up 8 bases and J gave up 0 bases; unmatched junction bases: 6. CDR3 size: 16 residues. In germline, CDR1 is LNHNV, CDR2 YYDKDF (reference sequence). CDR3: CATGGGSGSGANVLTF. The DNA for the CDR3 is TGTGCCACCGGCGGGGGGTCAGGCTCTGGGGCCAACGTCCTGACTTTC.

This chain joins TRBV5-4 and TRBJ2-5; the D gene is possibly TRBD1 (6 bases). The germline gives CDR1 SGHNT, CDR2 YYREEE (reference sequence). Between the trimmed V and J ends, which lost 5 bases and 3 bases, there was a span of 17 bases. The CDR3 is 15 amino acids. The CDR3, as DNA: TGTGCCAGCAGACGAGACAGGTTGGCGGAAGAGACCCAGTACTTC. Translation: CASRRDRLAEETQYF.

The J gene is TRBJ1-2, the V gene TRBV27; a weak D match, TRBD1 (5 bases). There are 16 residues in the CDR3. V was trimmed by 2 bases and J by 4 bases, leaving 17 bases between them. Germline lookup yields CDR1 MNHEY and CDR2 SMNVEV (reference sequence). The CDR3 coding sequence is TGTGCCAGCAGTTTACTTCCAGGGCCGGCGGGCTATGGCTACACCTTC. Amino acids: CASSLLPGPAGYGYTF.

The genes are TRBV7-9 and TRBJ1-3; D is uncertain. Trimming took off 2 bases at V and 7 bases at J, with 6 bases between the two ends. This CDR3 contains 12 residues. Germline V gives CDR1 SEHNR, CDR2 FQNEAQ (reference sequence). The CDR3 DNA follows: TGTGCCAGCAGCTTAATCGACAACACCATATATTTT. Residues: CASSLIDNTIYF.

The chain links TRBV6-2 or TRBV6-3 to TRBJ1-2; perhaps TRBD1 as D (6 bases). The length of the CDR3 is 13 residues. Germline values: CDR1 MNHEY, CDR2 SVGEGT. Trimming removed 5 bases at V and 10 bases at J, with 17 bases between. CDR3 sequence (DNA): TGTGCCAGCAGTCGAGACAGGACGGCTGCCTACACCTTC. It is translated as CASSRDRTAAYTF.

A single count supports this clone. No DNA is shown, since the ends of the CDR3 on it are uncertain; the CDR3 is the one TCRdb lists. V and J are TRBV21-1 and TRBJ2-7; TRBD2 is the table's D call and was not checked against the DNA. TRBV21-1 is a pseudogene. The CDR3 spans 18 amino acids, including both terminal residues. The CDR3 sequence: CASSKGWASGSLPGEQYF.

The chain links TRBV5-4 to TRBJ1-2; no clear D. Germline V gene lookup returns CDR1 SGHNT and CDR2 YYREEE (reference sequence). The CDR3 extends over 12 amino acids. V was shortened by 2 bases and J by 8 bases, with 10 bases between the two germline ends. CDR3: CASSFPLEGYTF. CDR3 DNA sequence: TGTGCCAGCAGCTTCCCGTTGGAAGGCTACACCTTC.

The gene calls are TRBV4-2 and TRBJ1-3; no firm D call. Trimming left V 1 base short and J 4 bases short, with 11 bases between. This CDR3 has 15 amino acids. The germline V gene encodes CDR1 LGHNA and CDR2 YNFKEQ. Here the CDR3 reads CASSQVSGNGNTIYF. The CDR3 DNA reads TGTGCCAGCAGCCAAGTTTCCGGGAACGGAAACACCATATATTTT.

This clone was counted once. The chain is built from TRBV4-1 and TRBJ1-2; no clear D gene. Per germline, CDR1 MGHRA and CDR2 YSYEKL. This CDR3 is 15 amino acids long. V was clipped by 4 bases and J by 2 bases, with 14 bases between them. CDR3 nucleotide sequence: TGCGCCAGCAGCCGAGACACCGCTCCGAACTATGGCTACACCTTC. Residues: CASSRDTAPNYGYTF.

The CDR3: CASSPNRGAYEQYF. The CDR3 coding sequence is TGTGCCAGCAGCCCCAACAGGGGCGCCTACGAGCAGTACTTC. The V and J genes are TRBV7-9 and TRBJ2-7, with 7 bases that match TRBD1. After removal of 5 bases from V and 2 bases from J, the junction contained 6 bases not matched to a gene. The CDR3 has 14 residues. Germline assignment: CDR1 SEHNR and CDR2 FQNEAQ (reference sequence).

The J gene is TRBJ1-6, the V gene TRBV5-6; D is ambiguous. Germline V gives CDR1 SGHDT, CDR2 YYEEEE. CDR3 size: 16 residues. V was clipped by 4 bases and J by 5 bases, with 16 bases between them. Here the CDR3 DNA reads TGTGCCAGCAGCGGGAGTGTAGGCAGGAATAATTCACCCCTCCACTTT. Its protein is CASSGSVGRNNSPLHF.

This clone was counted once. The rearrangement joins TRBV18 to TRBJ2-2; TRBD2 matches 10 bases. From germline, CDR1 is KGHSH and CDR2 LQKENI. The junction had 2 bases not matched to a gene; V was cut back by 3 bases and J by 1 base. The CDR3 has 16 residues. CDR3 protein: CASSPKREGNTGELFF. DNA for the CDR3: TGTGCCAGCTCACCTAAGCGGGAGGGGAACACCGGGGAGCTGTTTTTT.

This clone appeared once. The chain combines TRBV5-5 with TRBJ2-6, with D hard to call. Germline V lookup: CDR1 SGHKS, CDR2 YYEKEE (reference sequence). The CDR3 loop spans 15 amino acids. V was clipped by 4 bases and J by 5 bases, with 13 bases between them. The CDR3 nucleotides are TGTGCCAGCAGCCAGACACTTGCCTGGGCCAACGTCCTGACTTTC. Translation: CASSQTLAWANVLTF.

This clone was seen a single time. This rearrangement joins TRBV19 to TRBJ1-5; D ambiguous. V lost 4 bases and J lost 6, with 7 bases in between. CDR1 and CDR2 (germline): LNHDA, SQIVND (reference sequence). This CDR3 region has 12 residues. The CDR3: CASSSLGQPQHF. The CDR3 coding sequence is TGTGCCAGTAGTAGTCTGGGTCAGCCCCAGCATTTT.

DNA of the CDR3: TGTGCCAGCAGCCAACTCTGGGAAGGCACGCAGTATTTT. It is translated as CASSQLWEGTQYF. The chain is built from TRBV3-1 (or the pseudogene TRBV3-2) and TRBJ2-3, with unresolved D. V was trimmed by 2 bases and J by 9 bases, leaving 12 bases between them. Germline V CDR1 and CDR2: LGHDT, YNNKEL (reference sequence). The length of the CDR3 is 13 residues.

The chain couples TRBV5-5 to TRBJ2-3; 11 bases align to TRBD2. Per the germline V gene, CDR1 is SGHKS and CDR2 is YYEKEE (reference sequence). Germline trimming cut 0 bases from V and 0 bases from J; bases unmatched to any gene: 3. This CDR3 is built from 17 residues. Here the CDR3 reads CASSLDRTSGSTDTQYF. The CDR3 nucleotides read TGTGCCAGCAGCTTGGATAGGACTAGCGGGAGCACAGATACGCAGTATTTT.